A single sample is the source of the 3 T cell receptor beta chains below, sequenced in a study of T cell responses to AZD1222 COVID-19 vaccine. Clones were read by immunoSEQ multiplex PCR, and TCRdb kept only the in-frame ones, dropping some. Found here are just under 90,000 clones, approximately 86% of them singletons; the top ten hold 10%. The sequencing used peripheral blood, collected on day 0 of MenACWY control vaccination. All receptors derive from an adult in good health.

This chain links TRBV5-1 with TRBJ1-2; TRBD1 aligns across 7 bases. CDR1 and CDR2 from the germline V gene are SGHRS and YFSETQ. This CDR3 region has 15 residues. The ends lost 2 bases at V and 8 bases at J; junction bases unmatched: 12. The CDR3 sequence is CASSLTTGTASGYTF. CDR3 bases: TGCGCCAGCAGCTTAACTACCGGGACAGCTTCGGGCTACACCTTC. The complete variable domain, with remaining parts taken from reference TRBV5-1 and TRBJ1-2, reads KAGVTQTPRYLIKTRGQQVTLSCSPISGHRSVSWYQQTPGQGLQFLFEYFSETQRNKGNFPGRFSGRQFSNSRSEMNVSTLELGDSALYLCASSLTTGTASGYTFGSGTRLTVV.

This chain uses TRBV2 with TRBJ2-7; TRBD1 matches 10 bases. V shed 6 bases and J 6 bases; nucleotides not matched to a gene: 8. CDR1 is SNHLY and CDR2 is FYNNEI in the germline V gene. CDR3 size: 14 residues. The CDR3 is CASRERTGGPEQYF. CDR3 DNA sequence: TGTGCCAGCAGAGAACGGACAGGGGGTCCCGAGCAGTACTTC.

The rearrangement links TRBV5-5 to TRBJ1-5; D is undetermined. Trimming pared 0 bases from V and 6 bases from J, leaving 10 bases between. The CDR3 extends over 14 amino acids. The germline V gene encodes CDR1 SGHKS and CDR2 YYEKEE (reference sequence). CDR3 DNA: TGTGCCAGCAGCTTGGAGCCGGGCCCTCAGCCCCAGCATTTT. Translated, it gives CASSLEPGPQPQHF. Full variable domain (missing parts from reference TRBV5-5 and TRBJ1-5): DAGVTQSPTHLIKTRGQQVTLRCSPISGHKSVSWYQQVLGQGPQFIFQYYEKEERGRGNFPDRFSARQFPNYSSELNVNALLLGDSALYLCASSLEPGPQPQHFGDGTRLSIL.